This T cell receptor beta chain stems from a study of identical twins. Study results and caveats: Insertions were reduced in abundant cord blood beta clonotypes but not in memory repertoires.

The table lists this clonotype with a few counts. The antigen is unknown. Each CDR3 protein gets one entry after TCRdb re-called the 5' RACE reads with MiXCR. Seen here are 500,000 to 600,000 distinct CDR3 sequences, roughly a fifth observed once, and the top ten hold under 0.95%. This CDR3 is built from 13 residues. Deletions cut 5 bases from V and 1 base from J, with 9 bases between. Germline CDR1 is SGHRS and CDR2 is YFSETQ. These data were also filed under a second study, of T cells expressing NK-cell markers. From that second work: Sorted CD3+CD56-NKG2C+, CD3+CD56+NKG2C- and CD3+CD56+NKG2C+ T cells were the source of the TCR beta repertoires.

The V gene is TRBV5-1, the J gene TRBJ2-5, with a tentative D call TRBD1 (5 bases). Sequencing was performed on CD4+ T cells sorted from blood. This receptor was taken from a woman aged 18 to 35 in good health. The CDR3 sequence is CASRAGFQETQYF. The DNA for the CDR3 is TGCGCCAGCAGGGCAGGGTTCCAAGAGACCCAGTACTTC.